What follows are 30 T cell receptor beta chains derived from one specimen sequenced in a study of human T cells and chemical hapten exposure (dated by TCRdb to 2020 to 2022). Read against the paper, the sample's time point label means: patch test 1, 2 weeks after DPC sensitization. The sample's treatment or condition, from its label and the paper: therapeutic diphenylcyclopropenone sensitization with weekly scalp DPC. Library generation was performed with RACE. Sequencing was performed on a NextSeq 500. The public reads were reanalyzed by TCRdb: fastp trimming at Q25, MiXCR alignment, in-frame beta chains only. A single entry per CDR3 protein holds the most common genes and DNA from its merged rows. The sample records about 49,000 distinct CDR3 sequences, less than 9.5% of which are singletons. The ten biggest clones cover 3.5% to 5% of the sample. The starting material was whole blood, obtained in connection with sensitization to the hapten diphenylcyclopropenone (DPC). Receptors originate from a woman aged 45-65 years with alopecia areata. Some clones in this sample may be carry-over from other donors' samples.

This clonotype was detected a few times. CDR3 protein: CASSRERLAESSYEQYF. Written as DNA, the CDR3 is TGTGCCAGCAGCCGAGAACGACTAGCGGAGAGCTCCTACGAGCAGTACTTC. The J gene is TRBJ2-7, the V gene TRBV28, with 9 bases identical to TRBD2. V shed 6 bases and J 0 bases; nucleotides not matched to a gene: 12. Germline values: CDR1 MDHEN, CDR2 SYDVKM. The CDR3 loop spans 17 amino acids.

There are many counts of this clonotype. The chain carries TRBV12-3 or TRBV12-4 and TRBJ1-1; D is perhaps TRBD1 (5 bases). The CDR3 has 16 residues. V was trimmed by 6 bases and J by 1 base, leaving 18 bases between them. The CDR3 DNA is TGTGCCAGCAGCCCCGGGACTGGCTTGAGGAACACTGAAGCTTTCTTT. This translates into CASSPGTGLRNTEAFF.

The V and J genes are TRBV4-3 and TRBJ1-3, with D perhaps TRBD1 (5 bases). This CDR3 has 16 residues. Trimming left V 4 bases short and J 0 bases short, with 13 bases between. CDR1 is LGHNA, CDR2 YSLEER, per germline. DNA for the CDR3: TGCGCCAGCAGCCCACAGGCGGTGAGCTCTGGAAACACCATATATTTT. Amino acid sequence: CASSPQAVSSGNTIYF.

For the CDR3, the DNA is TGCGCCAGCAGCCCGAGGACTAGCCGGGGGGCTGAGCAGTTCTTC. As protein: CASSPRTSRGAEQFF. The V gene is TRBV5-1, the J gene TRBJ2-1; 8 bases are shared with TRBD2. The CDR3 is 15 residues long. CDR1 SGHRS and CDR2 YFSETQ come from the germline V gene. The V segment lost 4 bases and the J segment 9 bases; nucleotides outside the gene matches: 12.

V is TRBV28 and J is TRBJ1-2, with 9 bases aligning to TRBD1. The CDR3 is made up of 13 amino acids. Per germline, CDR1 MDHEN and CDR2 SYDVKM. With 6 bases clipped from V and 5 bases from J, the junction kept 4 bases outside the gene matches. The DNA of the CDR3 is TGTGCCAGCAGCCCCGGGACAGGGTATGGCTACACCTTC. Protein sequence: CASSPGTGYGYTF.

The rearrangement uses TRBV28 and TRBJ2-3, with 8 bases identical to TRBD2. Germline trimming cut 6 bases from V and 0 bases from J; bases unmatched to any gene: 2. Germline CDR1 and CDR2: MDHEN and SYDVKM. CDR3 length equals 14 residues. The CDR3 nucleotides are TGTGCCAGCAGAAGCGGGAGAAGCACAGATACGCAGTATTTT. Translation: CASRSGRSTDTQYF.

This chain joins TRBV5-1 and TRBJ1-1; D remains ambiguous. V dropped 2 bases and J dropped 0 bases, with 11 bases sitting between them. Per germline, CDR1 SGHRS and CDR2 YFSETQ. CDR3 length: 15 amino acids. As DNA, the CDR3 is TGCGCCAGCAGCTTAGGTGGAAGGATGAACACTGAAGCTTTCTTT. Protein: CASSLGGRMNTEAFF.

This clonotype was observed at least ten times. The chain couples TRBV18 to TRBJ2-5; D may be TRBD2 (5 bases). This CDR3 is built from 13 residues. V lost 8 bases, J lost 2 bases, and 12 bases lay in between. Looked up from germline, CDR1 is KGHSH and CDR2 is LQKENI. CDR3 protein: CASKFGEQETQYF. DNA of the CDR3: TGTGCCAGCAAATTCGGGGAACAAGAGACCCAGTACTTC. The full variable domain, completed using reference TRBV18 and TRBJ2-5, is NAGVMQNPRHLVRRRGQEARLRCSPMKGHSHVYWYRQLPEEGLKFMVYLQKENIIDESGMPKERFSAEFPKEGPSILRIQQVVRGDSAAYFCASKFGEQETQYFGPGTRLLVL.

The chain combines TRBV11-2 with TRBJ2-2; 9 nucleotides line up with TRBD2. Germline V gene sequence: CDR1 SGHAT, CDR2 FQNNGV. This CDR3 has 16 residues. Trimming took 5 bases from V and 2 from J; bases not matched to a gene: 6. The CDR3 sequence is CASSGVAGVNTGELFF. The CDR3 DNA sequence: TGTGCCAGCAGCGGTGTAGCGGGAGTCAACACCGGGGAGCTGTTTTTT.

This clonotype was recorded at least ten times. This chain uses TRBV5-5 with TRBJ2-2, with D unclear. The ends were cut back, 4 bases at V and 1 base at J, with 14 bases in the middle. This CDR3 has 16 residues. The germline V gene encodes CDR1 SGHKS and CDR2 YYEKEE (reference sequence). The CDR3 DNA is TGTGCCAGCAGCGCAACTTTAGTCGAGAACACCGGGGAGCTGTTTTTT. Protein product: CASSATLVENTGELFF.

This clonotype occurred many times. The gene calls are TRBV20-1 and TRBJ2-7; tentative D call: TRBD1 (7 bases). V lost 8 bases, J lost 3 bases, and 20 bases lay in between. Germline loops: CDR1 DFQATT, CDR2 SNEGSKA (reference sequence). This CDR3 contains 14 residues. CDR3 sequence reads: CSTEGQGEDYEQYF. The CDR3 coding sequence is TGCAGTACCGAGGGGCAGGGGGAGGACTACGAGCAGTACTTC.

The chain employs TRBV6-5 and TRBJ2-7; 10 positions agree with TRBD1. The CDR3 has 14 amino acids. The germline V gene encodes CDR1 MNHEY and CDR2 SVGAGI. The trim removed 5 bases at V and 2 bases at J, leaving 3 bases unmatched. The CDR3: CASSRTGGAYEQYF. The DNA for the CDR3 is TGTGCCAGCAGTCGGACAGGGGGGGCCTACGAGCAGTACTTC.

This clonotype was detected ten times or more. The chain employs TRBV18 and TRBJ1-4, with 7 nucleotides matching TRBD1. V lost 5 bases and J lost 3; bases outside the gene matches: 3. CDR3 length: 14 amino acids. Germline CDR1 and CDR2: KGHSH and LQKENI. Written as DNA, the CDR3 is TGTGCCAGCTCAACAGGGGCAGCTAATGAAAAACTGTTTTTT. This sequence encodes CASSTGAANEKLFF.

This clonotype has only a few counts. This chain links TRBV28 with TRBJ2-7; D gene unclear. Trimming took 3 bases from V and 0 from J, leaving 12 bases between them. This CDR3 has 15 residues. Germline CDR1 MDHEN, CDR2 SYDVKM. CDR3 DNA sequence: TGTGCCAGCAGTTTGAGGATAATAAGCTCCTACGAGCAGTACTTC. Protein sequence: CASSLRIISSYEQYF.

The sample holds many counts of this clonotype. The chain recombines TRBV20-1 with TRBJ2-3; D is uncertain. CDR3 size: 16 residues. CDR1 and CDR2 (germline): DFQATT, SNEGSKA (reference sequence). The V end was cut by 2 bases, the J end by 5 bases, with 20 bases between. CDR3: CSARPYKTAKIDTQYF. CDR3 DNA sequence: TGCAGTGCTAGACCCTACAAGACCGCAAAAATAGATACGCAGTATTTT.

There are many counts of this clonotype. The rearrangement links TRBV7-6 to TRBJ2-3; 10 nucleotides match TRBD2. Losses at the gene ends were 5 bases for V and 2 bases for J; bases not matched to a gene: 7. The CDR3 runs to 16 residues. Germline V gene data show CDR1 as SGHVS and CDR2 as FNYEAQ. In nucleotides, the CDR3 is TGTGCCAGCAGCACAACTAGCGGGGATTTCACAGATACGCAGTATTTT. It yields the protein CASSTTSGDFTDTQYF.

This clonotype has a count of ten or more. The genes are TRBV28 and TRBJ1-3; a possible D gene is TRBD1 (5 bases). V was shortened by 5 bases and J by 2 bases, with 13 bases between the two germline ends. The CDR3 totals 15 residues. Germline V gene data show CDR1 as MDHEN and CDR2 as SYDVKM. CDR3 DNA sequence: TGTGCCAGCAGTCCGATAGCGGGGGCTGGAAACACCATATATTTT. Translating gives CASSPIAGAGNTIYF.

This clonotype was seen at least ten times. The rearrangement uses TRBV29-1 and TRBJ1-5; D possibly corresponds to TRBD1 (5 bases). V was cut by 4 bases and J by 10 bases, with 17 bases left in between. CDR3 size: 13 residues. CDR1 and CDR2 (germline): SQVTM, ANQGSEA. CDR3: CSVASSQGAPQHF. CDR3 sequence (DNA): TGCAGCGTTGCTAGCAGTCAAGGGGCTCCCCAGCATTTT. The full variable domain, rest sourced from reference TRBV29-1 and TRBJ1-5, is SAVISQKPSRDICQRGTSLTIQCQVDSQVTMMFWYRQQPGQSLTLIATANQGSEATYESGFVIDKFPISRPNLTFSTLTVSNMSPEDSSIYLCSVASSQGAPQHFGDGTRLSIL.

The chain combines TRBV6-5 with TRBJ2-5; TRBD1 aligns across 7 bases. The CDR3 extends over 15 amino acids. Per germline, CDR1 MNHEY and CDR2 SVGAGI. The V segment lost 5 bases and the J segment 0 bases; nucleotides outside the gene matches: 6. CDR3 amino acids: CASSKKQGYQETQYF. CDR3 nucleotide sequence: TGTGCCAGCAGTAAAAAACAGGGGTACCAAGAGACCCAGTACTTC.

The table lists this clonotype with many counts. The V and J genes are TRBV29-1 and TRBJ1-2; D ambiguous. Trimming took off 4 bases at V and 3 bases at J, with 9 bases between the two ends. The CDR3 spans 12 residues. Germline loops: CDR1 SQVTM, CDR2 ANQGSEA. Written as DNA, the CDR3 is TGCAGCGTTGCGGTCAACGACTATGGCTACACCTTC. This codes for CSVAVNDYGYTF.

Ten or more counts support this clonotype. The chain joins TRBV29-1 to TRBJ1-1; D may be TRBD1 (6 bases). The CDR3 is 13 amino acids. V gave up 8 bases and J gave up 11 bases, with 24 bases separating them. Germline V gene lookup returns CDR1 SQVTM and CDR2 ANQGSEA. The CDR3: CSFTPGAAGGAFF. CDR3 bases: TGCAGCTTTACGCCGGGGGCCGCGGGCGGGGCTTTCTTT.

This clonotype occurred many times. The V call is TRBV7-9, the J call TRBJ2-7, with TRBD1 identical over 9 bases. Germline assignment: CDR1 SEHNR and CDR2 FQNEAQ (reference sequence). This CDR3 is built from 16 residues. The ends lost 5 bases at V and 2 bases at J; junction bases unmatched: 10. CDR3 sequence: CASSGQGPTDTYEQYF. DNA for the CDR3: TGTGCCAGCAGCGGACAGGGGCCTACGGACACCTACGAGCAGTACTTC.

Regarding this clonotype: A much larger clone differs by one base, so this may be a read error. The chain recombines TRBV28 with TRBJ1-2, with D unclear. V lost 1 base and J 8 bases, leaving 8 bases between the germline ends. CDR1 and CDR2 from the germline V gene are MDHEN and SYDVKM. This CDR3 comprises 12 residues. As DNA, the CDR3 is TGTGCCAGCAGTTTATTGAGTCTCGGCTACACCTTC. Its protein is CASSLLSLGYTF.

This clonotype was detected ten times or more. This chain uses TRBV29-1 with TRBJ2-1; D remains unclear. The length of the CDR3 is 12 residues. The germline V and J ends were trimmed by 0 bases and 2 bases, with 2 bases remaining between them. The germline gives CDR1 SQVTM, CDR2 ANQGSEA. CDR3 sequence (DNA): TGCAGCGTTGAAGAAACCTACAATGAGCAGTTCTTC. Encoded protein: CSVEETYNEQFF.

This clonotype has ten or more counts. The V call is TRBV7-6, the J call TRBJ2-5, with no clear D. CDR3 length: 12 amino acids. Germline CDR1 and CDR2: SGHVS and FNYEAQ. Deletions cut 3 bases from V and 4 bases from J, with 6 bases between. The CDR3 here is CASSFDPETQYF. DNA for the CDR3: TGTGCCAGCAGCTTTGATCCAGAGACCCAGTACTTC.

In its sample, this clonotype was seen a few times. The chain uses TRBV3-1 and TRBJ1-4, with D tentatively TRBD1 (5 bases). V was shortened by 2 bases and J by 8 bases, with 12 bases between the two germline ends. This CDR3 spans 14 amino acids. Germline CDR1 LGHDT, CDR2 YNNKEL (reference sequence). CDR3 bases: TGTGCCAGCAGCCAAAATGAGGGGAGGGAAAAACTGTTTTTT. Its protein is CASSQNEGREKLFF.

This rearrangement joins TRBV7-9 to TRBJ1-1, with a tentative D call TRBD1 (5 bases). Germline V CDR1 and CDR2: SEHNR, FQNEAQ (reference sequence). The CDR3 length is 13 residues. Trimming took off 3 bases at V and 4 bases at J, with 9 bases between the two ends. CDR3 protein: CASSLSRVTEAFF. CDR3 coding DNA: TGTGCCAGCAGCTTGTCCAGGGTCACTGAAGCTTTCTTT. The variable domain in full, with the rest retrieved from reference TRBV7-9 and TRBJ1-1, is DTGVSQNPRHKITKRGQNVTFRCDPISEHNRLYWYRQTLGQGPEFLTYFQNEAQLEKSRLLSDRFSAERPKGSFSTLEIQRTEQGDSAMYLCASSLSRVTEAFFGQGTRLTVV.

This clonotype was observed many times. The genes are TRBV27 and TRBJ2-7, with 9 bases identical to TRBD1. Germline CDR1 and CDR2: MNHEY and SMNVEV (reference sequence). The length of the CDR3 is 13 residues. The V gene end was trimmed by 5 bases and the J gene end by 9 bases; junction bases not matched to a gene: 8. The CDR3 spells CASSTDRGRTQYF. For the CDR3, the DNA is TGTGCCAGCAGTACAGACAGGGGGAGGACGCAGTACTTC.

The CDR3 nucleotides read TGTGCCTGGAGTGACCTGGGGTTTGCCTACAATGAGCAGTTCTTC. Encoded protein: CAWSDLGFAYNEQFF. V and J are TRBV30 and TRBJ2-1, with D unclear. In germline, CDR1 is GTSNPN, CDR2 SVGIG (reference sequence). The CDR3 sequence is 15 residues long. V lost 1 base, J lost 2 bases, and 12 bases lay in between.

CDR3 in amino acids: CASTRTGLGGELFF. The CDR3 bases are TGTGCCAGCACCCGAACAGGGTTAGGCGGGGAGCTGTTTTTT. The chain combines TRBV6-1 with TRBJ2-2; perhaps TRBD1 as D (6 bases). V was cut by 7 bases and J by 7 bases, with 16 bases left in between. CDR3 length: 14 residues. Germline V gives CDR1 MNHNS, CDR2 SASEGT.